Reported below is one TCR beta chain. Only a few counts were recorded for this clonotype. The clone's antigen remains unknown. The input lacks base qualities; no much larger clone sits a single base away. This record belongs to a study of T-cell memory formation after mild COVID-19 (dated by TCRdb to the early 2020s). With respect to the entire study: Most TCR sequence clusters were specific to one of the two donors. T-cell clones expanding and contracting after mild COVID-19 in two donors were tracked by longitudinal TCRalpha and TCRbeta repertoire sequencing. Two young, previously healthy adult volunteers, one female and one male, were included in the cohort.

Broader findings and caveats from the paper: Contracting CD4+ clones turned up mainly in the CM and EM memory subsets, whereas EMRA was where CD8+ clones were enriched. SARS-CoV-2 specificity of the second-wave clones peaking on day 37 was not confirmed. The study covered only a couple of mild cases, and larger cohorts including severe cases with pre-infection samples were considered necessary. Balanced CD4/CD8 phenotypes were observed for clones contracting from day 15 to 85, whereas a bias towards CD4+ was observed for a second wave of clones expanding from day 15 to 37. The detection of some responding clones in pre-infection memory suggests that pre-existing cross-reactive memory T cells joined the SARS-CoV-2 response.

In the germline V gene, CDR1 corresponds to SGHTA and CDR2 to FQGNSA. V is reduced by 5 bases and J by 0 bases, leaving a spacing of 12 bases between them. The CDR3, cysteine through phenylalanine, is 15 amino acids long. CDR3 DNA is the only sequence kept; it has 45 bases, read in frame from the first base. PBMCs were isolated by Ficoll-Paque density gradient centrifugation. TCRdb names Illumina NovaSeq 6000 as the instrument used. cDNA libraries for TCRalpha and TCRbeta were prepared by 5'RACE using constant-segment primers, with sample barcodes and unique molecular identifiers added. Trizol reagent was used to extract RNA from every sample. Libraries were amplified in two PCR steps, with a second sample barcode and Illumina TruSeq adapters added in the second step. Sequencing of libraries was performed on an Illumina NovaSeq with 2 x 150 bp paired-end reads. In the paper's pipeline: The reads were demultiplexed and collapsed into UMI-guided consensus sequences using migec v1.2.7. Using mixcr v2.1.11, UMI consensuses were aligned to TRA and TRB V and J templates and then assembled into clonotypes. A clonotype was counted as expanded or contracted only when both edgeR and NoisET called the clonotype significant, with the noise models trained on biological replicates. For edgeR calls, a false discovery rate-adjusted p below 0.01 and a log2 fold-change threshold of 1 were applied. As an exploratory analysis of dynamics, max-normalized trajectories of the 1000 most abundant clonotypes were examined by PCA with hierarchical clustering. Each responding clone was given a CD4 or CD8 phenotype based on the CD4+ and CD8+ repertoires, which had been sequenced separately. The public reads were reanalyzed by TCRdb: fastp trimming at Q25, MiXCR alignment, in-frame beta chains only. For every CDR3 protein sequence, its rows merge into one entry that carries the most common genes and DNA. The V and J calls, along with clone size, are taken from TCRdb and not from the paper's own processing. This sample gives roughly 380,000 distinct CDR3 sequences in total; around 27% of them show up just once. The ten largest account for approximately 12% of the sample.

Sequences were obtained from PBMCs or a T cell subset sorted from them (not recorded which). The sequence was collected from an adult woman who had mild COVID-19 (a few samples of this study predate the infection). The sample titles of this study are shuffled in the database, so cell type and time point are left out; the donor was told from shared clones. The V and J genes are TRBV7-2 and TRBJ2-3; no D gene can be assigned with confidence. In nucleotides, the sequence is TGTGCCAGCAGCGCGAGGCGCAGAAGCACAGATACGCAGTATTTT. Its translation reads: CASSARRRSTDTQYF.